This T cell receptor (beta chain) is drawn from a study of CXCR3-negative and CXCR3-positive naive CD8 T cells. General observations from the study: Greater hydrophobicity was found in TRB CDR3s of CXCR3-positive naive cells than of CXCR3-negative naive cells. Similar TRBV-TRBJ usage characterized naive CXCR3-negative and CXCR3-positive cells; memory cells differed.

A note on this clonotype: Its specificity is not known.

cDNA libraries for TRB were generated by 5' RACE incorporating UMI labels. TCRdb reanalyzed the 5' RACE reads and collapses them to one entry per CDR3 protein, without DNA. The table gives some 60,000 distinct CDR3 sequences; the top ten clones make up about 0.49% of it. Each CD8+ T cell subset was flow-sorted in triplicate. Every sort contained 300,000 or so cells. This CDR3 has 14 residues. Germline loops: CDR1 SSHAT, CDR2 FNYEAQ (reference sequence). The V and J genes are TRBV7-7 and TRBJ2-7; the TCRdb D gene call, TRBD2, has no DNA to confirm it. This clonotype was sampled from a human donor in good health. Some clones in this sample may be carry-over from other donors' samples. Sequenced input: naive CXCR3+ CD8+ T cells from blood. Sample subset: CD45RO-CCR7+CD27+CD95- naive CD8+ T cells expressing CXCR3 (TNR3+). Here the CDR3 reads CASSSGGQAYEQYF.